Here is one TCR beta chain with its context. Its specificity is unknown. This record comes from a study of CD8+CD57+ T cells in acquired aplastic anemia. Study-level background: On average, healthy donors gave some 9.8 million reads for CD4+ cells. Study results and limitations: Patients did not significantly differ from controls in CD8+ Simpson's diversity. Around 27 was the count of CD8+ CDR3 sequences that patients shared with controls.

V lost 7 bases to trimming and J lost 4 bases; unmatched junction nucleotides: 9. CDR3 length: 15 amino acids. Looked up from germline, CDR1 is SNHLY and CDR2 is FYNNEI. Genomic DNA was employed as the template in profiling TCR beta VDJ and CDR3. One entry per CDR3 protein, called by TCRdb with MiXCR from the reads. The sample includes approximately 65,000 distinct CDR3 sequences, 50% to 70% of them seen just once. This sequence joins TRBV2 and TRBJ2-1; 8 bases align to TRBD2. The clonotype was recovered from a human donor in good health, serving as a control. The material sequenced was sorted CD4+, CD8+, or CD8+CD57+ T cells (not recorded which) from PBMCs. CDR3: CASMPGTSGYNEQFF. The CDR3 bases are TGTGCCAGCATGCCGGGGACTAGTGGTTACAATGAGCAGTTCTTC.